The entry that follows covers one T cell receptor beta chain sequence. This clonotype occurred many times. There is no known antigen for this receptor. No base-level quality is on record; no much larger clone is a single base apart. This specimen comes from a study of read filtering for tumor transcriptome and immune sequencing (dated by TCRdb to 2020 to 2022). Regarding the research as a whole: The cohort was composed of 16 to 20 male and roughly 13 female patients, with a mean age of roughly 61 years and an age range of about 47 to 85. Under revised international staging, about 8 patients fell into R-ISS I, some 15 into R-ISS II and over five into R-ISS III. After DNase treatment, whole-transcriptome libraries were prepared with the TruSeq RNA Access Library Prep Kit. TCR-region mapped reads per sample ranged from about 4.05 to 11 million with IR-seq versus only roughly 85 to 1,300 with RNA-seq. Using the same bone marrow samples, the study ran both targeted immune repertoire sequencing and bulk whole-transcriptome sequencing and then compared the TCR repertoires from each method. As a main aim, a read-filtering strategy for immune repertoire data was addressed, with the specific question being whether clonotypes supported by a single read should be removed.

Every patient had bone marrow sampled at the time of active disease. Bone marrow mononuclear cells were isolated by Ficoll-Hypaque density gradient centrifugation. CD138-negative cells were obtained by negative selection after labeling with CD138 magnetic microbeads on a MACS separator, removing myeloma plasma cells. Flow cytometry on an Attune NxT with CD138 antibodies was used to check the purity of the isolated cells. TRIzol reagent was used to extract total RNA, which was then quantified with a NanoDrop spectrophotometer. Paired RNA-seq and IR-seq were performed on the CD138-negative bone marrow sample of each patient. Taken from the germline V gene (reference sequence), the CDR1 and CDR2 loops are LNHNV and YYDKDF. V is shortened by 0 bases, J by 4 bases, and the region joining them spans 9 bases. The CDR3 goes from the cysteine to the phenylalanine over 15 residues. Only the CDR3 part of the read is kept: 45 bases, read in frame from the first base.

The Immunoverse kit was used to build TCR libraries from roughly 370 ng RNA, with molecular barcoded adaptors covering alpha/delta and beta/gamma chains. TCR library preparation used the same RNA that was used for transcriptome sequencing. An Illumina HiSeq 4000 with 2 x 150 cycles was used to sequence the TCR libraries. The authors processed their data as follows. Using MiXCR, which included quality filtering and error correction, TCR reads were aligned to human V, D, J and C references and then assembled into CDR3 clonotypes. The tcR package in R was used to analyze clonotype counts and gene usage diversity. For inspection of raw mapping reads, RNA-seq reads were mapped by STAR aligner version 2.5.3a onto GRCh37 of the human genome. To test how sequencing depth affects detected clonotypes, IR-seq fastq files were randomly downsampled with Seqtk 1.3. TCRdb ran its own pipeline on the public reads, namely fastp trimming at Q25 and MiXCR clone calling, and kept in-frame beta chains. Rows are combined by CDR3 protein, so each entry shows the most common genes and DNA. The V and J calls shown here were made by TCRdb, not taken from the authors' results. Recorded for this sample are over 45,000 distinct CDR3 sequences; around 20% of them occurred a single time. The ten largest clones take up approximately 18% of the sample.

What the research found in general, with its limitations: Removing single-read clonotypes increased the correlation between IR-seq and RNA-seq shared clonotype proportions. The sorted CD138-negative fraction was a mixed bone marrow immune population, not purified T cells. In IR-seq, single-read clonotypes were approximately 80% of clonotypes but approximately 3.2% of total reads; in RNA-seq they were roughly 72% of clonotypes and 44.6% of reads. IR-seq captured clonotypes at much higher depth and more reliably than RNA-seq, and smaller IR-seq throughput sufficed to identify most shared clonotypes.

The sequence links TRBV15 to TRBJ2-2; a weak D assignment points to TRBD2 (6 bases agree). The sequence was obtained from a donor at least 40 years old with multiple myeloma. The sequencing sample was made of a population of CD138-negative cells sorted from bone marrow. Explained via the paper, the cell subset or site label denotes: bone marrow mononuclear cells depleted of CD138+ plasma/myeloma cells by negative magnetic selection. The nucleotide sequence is TGTGCCACCAGCAGAGACCCCGGGGGCACCGGGGAGCTGTTTTTT. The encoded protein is CATSRDPGGTGELFF.